The source of this T cell receptor (beta chain) is a study of siplizumab effects on memory and regulatory T cells. A remark on this clone: What it binds is not known.

Assay used: immunoSEQ multiplex PCR; TCRdb lists only in-frame clones, some missing. The sample contains 85,000 to 130,000 clones, about 90% of which appear only once. The study, taken as a whole, reports: The diversity of naive T cells seemed greater than that of memory cells, and their alloresponse contribution seemed major. Relative to controls at roughly 26%, mappable alloreactive CD4+ clones exhibited a mean Treg-derived proportion of around 65% with siplizumab.

Germline V gene sequence: CDR1 KGHSH, CDR2 LQKENI. The length of the CDR3 is 15 residues. V lost 5 bases to trimming and J lost 6 bases, with 18 bases between them. The sequencing input was Tregs sorted from blood. This sequence originates from a human donor in good health. This chain uses TRBV18 with TRBJ2-3; D may correspond to TRBD1 or TRBD2 (5 bases each). In DNA, the CDR3 is TGTGCCAGCTCATCTCCGGGACCCACTTCCGATACGCAGTATTTT. Amino acid sequence: CASSSPGPTSDTQYF.